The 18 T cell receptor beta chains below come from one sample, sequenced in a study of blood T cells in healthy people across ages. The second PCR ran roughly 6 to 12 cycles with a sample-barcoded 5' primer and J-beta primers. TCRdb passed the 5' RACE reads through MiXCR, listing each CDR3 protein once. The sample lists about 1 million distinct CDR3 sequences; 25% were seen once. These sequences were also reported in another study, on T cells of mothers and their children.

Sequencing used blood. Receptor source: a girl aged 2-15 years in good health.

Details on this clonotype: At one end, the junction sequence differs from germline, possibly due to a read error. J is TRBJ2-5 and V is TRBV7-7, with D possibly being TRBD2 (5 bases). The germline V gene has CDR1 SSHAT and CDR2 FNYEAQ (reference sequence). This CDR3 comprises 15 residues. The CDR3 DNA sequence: TGTGCTAGCAGCTTAGCGCAGGTCGGGGTAGAGACCCAGTACTTC. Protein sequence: CASSLAQVGVETQYF. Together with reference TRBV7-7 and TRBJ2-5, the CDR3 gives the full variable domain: GAGVSQSPRYKVTKRGQDVTLRCDPISSHATLYWYQQALGQGPEFLTYFNYEAQPDKSGLPSDRFSAERPEGSISTLTIQRTEQRDSAMYRCASSLAQVGVETQYFGPGTRLLVL.

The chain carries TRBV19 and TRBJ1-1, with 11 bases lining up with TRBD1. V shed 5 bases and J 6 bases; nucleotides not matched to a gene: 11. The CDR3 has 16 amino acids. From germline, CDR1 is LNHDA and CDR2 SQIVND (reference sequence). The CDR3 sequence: CASSYHRDRGTPEAFF. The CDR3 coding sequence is TGTGCCAGTAGTTATCACCGGGACAGGGGGACCCCTGAAGCTTTCTTT. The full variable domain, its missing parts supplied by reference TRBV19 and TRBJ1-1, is DGGITQSPKYLFRKEGQNVTLSCEQNLNHDAMYWYRQDPGQGLRLIYYSQIVNDFQKGDIAEGYSVSREKKESFPLTVTSAQKNPTAFYLCASSYHRDRGTPEAFFGQGTRLTVV.

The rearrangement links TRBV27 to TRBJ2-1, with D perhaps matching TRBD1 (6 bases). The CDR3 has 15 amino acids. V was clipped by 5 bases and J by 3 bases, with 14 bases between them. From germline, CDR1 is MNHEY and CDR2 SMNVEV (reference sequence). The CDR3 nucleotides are TGTGCCAGCAGTCCGCCGGGACACCTCTACAATGAGCAGTTCTTC. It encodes CASSPPGHLYNEQFF.

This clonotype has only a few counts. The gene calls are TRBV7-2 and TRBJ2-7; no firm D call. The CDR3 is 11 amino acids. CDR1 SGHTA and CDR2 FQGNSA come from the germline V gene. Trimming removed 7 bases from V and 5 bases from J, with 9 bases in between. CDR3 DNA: TGTGCCAGCACCCCCGGGCACGAGCAGTACTTC. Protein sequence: CASTPGHEQYF.

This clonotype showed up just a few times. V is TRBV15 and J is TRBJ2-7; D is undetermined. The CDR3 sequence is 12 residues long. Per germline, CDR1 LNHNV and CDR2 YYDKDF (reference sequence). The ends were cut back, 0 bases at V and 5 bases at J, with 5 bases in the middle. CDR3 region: CATSRDGDEQYF. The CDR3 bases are TGTGCCACCAGCAGAGACGGCGACGAGCAGTACTTC. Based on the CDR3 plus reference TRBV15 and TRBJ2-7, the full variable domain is DAMVIQNPRYQVTQFGKPVTLSCSQTLNHNVMYWYQQKSSQAPKLLFHYYDKDFNNEADTPDNFQSRRPNTSFCFLDIRSPGLGDTAMYLCATSRDGDEQYFGPGTRLTVT.

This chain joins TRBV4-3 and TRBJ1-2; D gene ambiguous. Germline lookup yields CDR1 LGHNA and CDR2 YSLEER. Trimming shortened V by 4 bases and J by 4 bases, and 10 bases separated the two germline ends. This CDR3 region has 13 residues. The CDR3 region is CASSPGAFYGYTF. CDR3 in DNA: TGCGCCAGCAGCCCTGGAGCCTTCTATGGCTACACCTTC.

The CDR3 coding sequence is TGCGCCAGCAGCCAAGATTCCGGGACCCAGACGAACACTGAAGCTTTCTTT. Residues: CASSQDSGTQTNTEAFF. The rearrangement uses TRBV4-3 and TRBJ1-1, with D possibly matching TRBD1 (5 bases). Trimming stripped 0 bases from V and 1 base from J, with 15 bases between. CDR1 and CDR2 from the germline V gene are LGHNA and YSLEER. This CDR3 region has 17 residues.

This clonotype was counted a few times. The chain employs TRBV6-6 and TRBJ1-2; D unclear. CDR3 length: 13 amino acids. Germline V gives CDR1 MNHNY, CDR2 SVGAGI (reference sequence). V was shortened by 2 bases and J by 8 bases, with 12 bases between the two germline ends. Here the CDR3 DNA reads TGTGCCAGCAGTTACCTACCTGGGAGCGGCTACACCTTC. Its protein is CASSYLPGSGYTF.

CDR3 sequence reads: CASRTGTGPNYGYTF. CDR3 DNA: TGTGCCAGCAGAACAGGGACAGGGCCTAACTATGGCTACACCTTC. The chain is built from TRBV7-9 and TRBJ1-2, with 9 bases aligning to TRBD1. CDR3 length equals 15 residues. Germline V gene data show CDR1 as SEHNR and CDR2 as FQNEAQ (reference sequence). The junction had 5 bases not matched to a gene; V was cut back by 6 bases and J by 0 bases.

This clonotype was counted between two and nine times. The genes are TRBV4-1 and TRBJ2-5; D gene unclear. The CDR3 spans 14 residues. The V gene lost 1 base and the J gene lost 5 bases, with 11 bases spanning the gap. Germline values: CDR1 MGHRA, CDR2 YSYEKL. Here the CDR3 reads CASSQAALGETQYF. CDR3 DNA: TGCGCCAGCAGCCAAGCGGCGTTGGGGGAGACCCAGTACTTC.

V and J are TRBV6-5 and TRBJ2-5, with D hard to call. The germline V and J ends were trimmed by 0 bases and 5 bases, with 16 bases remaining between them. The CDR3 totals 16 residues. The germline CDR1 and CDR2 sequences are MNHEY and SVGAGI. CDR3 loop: CASSYSNRMERETQYF. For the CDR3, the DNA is TGTGCCAGCAGTTACTCGAACCGTATGGAGAGGGAGACCCAGTACTTC.

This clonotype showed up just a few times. The CDR3 nucleotides read TGTGCCAGCAGCGGATTACGTAGCGGGAGCGAAAACATTCAGTACTTC. Translated: CASSGLRSGSENIQYF. The chain has TRBV9 and TRBJ2-4; 9 bases line up with TRBD2. The CDR3 covers 16 residues. Unmatched junction bases numbered 9, after V lost 3 bases and J lost 5 bases. CDR1 and CDR2 from the germline V gene are SGDLS and YYNGEE.

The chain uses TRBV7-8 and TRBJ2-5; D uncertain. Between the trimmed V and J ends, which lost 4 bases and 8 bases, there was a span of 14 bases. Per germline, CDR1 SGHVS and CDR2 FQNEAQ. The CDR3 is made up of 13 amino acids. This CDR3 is CASSSAPGDTQYF. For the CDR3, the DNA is TGTGCCAGCAGCTCGGCACCTGGGGATACCCAGTACTTC.

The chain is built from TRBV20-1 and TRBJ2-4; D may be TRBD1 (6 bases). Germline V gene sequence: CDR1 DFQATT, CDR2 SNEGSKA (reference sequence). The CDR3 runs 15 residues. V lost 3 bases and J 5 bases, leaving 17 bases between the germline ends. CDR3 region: CSARDSRGGENIQYF. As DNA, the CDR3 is TGCAGTGCTAGGGACTCCAGGGGTGGGGAAAACATTCAGTACTTC.

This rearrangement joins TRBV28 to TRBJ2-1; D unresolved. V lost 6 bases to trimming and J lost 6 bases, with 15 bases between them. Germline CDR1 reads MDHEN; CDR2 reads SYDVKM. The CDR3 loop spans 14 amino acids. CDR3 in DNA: TGTGCCAGCAGCCTCCCCGCGGCTATCAATGAGCAGTTCTTC. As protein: CASSLPAAINEQFF.

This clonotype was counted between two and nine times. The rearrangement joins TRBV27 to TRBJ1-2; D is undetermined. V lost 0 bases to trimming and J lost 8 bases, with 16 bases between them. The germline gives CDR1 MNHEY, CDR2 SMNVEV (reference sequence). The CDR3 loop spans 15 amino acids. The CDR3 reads CASSLSRGTLAGYTF. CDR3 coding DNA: TGTGCCAGCAGTTTATCGCGAGGAACGTTAGCGGGCTACACCTTC.

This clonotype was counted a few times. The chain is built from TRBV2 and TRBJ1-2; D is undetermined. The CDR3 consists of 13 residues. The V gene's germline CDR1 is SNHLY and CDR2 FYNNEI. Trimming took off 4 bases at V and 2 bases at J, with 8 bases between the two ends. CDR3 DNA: TGTGCCAGCAGTGTTGAGAAGAACTATGGCTACACCTTC. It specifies CASSVEKNYGYTF.

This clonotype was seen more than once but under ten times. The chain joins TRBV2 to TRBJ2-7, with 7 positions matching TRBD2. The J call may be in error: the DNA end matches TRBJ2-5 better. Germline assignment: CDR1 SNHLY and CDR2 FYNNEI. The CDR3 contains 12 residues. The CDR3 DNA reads TGTGCCAGCGGGACTACCCAAGAGACCCAGTACTTC. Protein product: CASGTTQETQYF.